This is a list of T cell receptor beta chains from one sample in a study of cytomegalovirus exposure and HLA in healthy donors. This table comes from immunoSEQ multiplex PCR, and its TCRdb copy is limited to in-frame clones, with some not included. The sample has approximately 90,000 clones; about 80% are singletons. The material sequenced was PBMCs. All receptors derive from a male donor in good health and CMV-seronegative. Each CDR3 is given with its conserved first and last residue. The D gene is left open where the match is weak. Some rows have no size entry. The others give once, few or many, or a class for an expanded clone.

v_call	d_call	j_call	clone_size	cdr3_nt	cdr3_aa
TRBV12-5	NA	TRBJ2-1	NA	TGTGCTAGTGGTTTGCGCGATGAGCAGTTCTTC	CASGLRDEQFF
TRBV4-1	TRBD1	TRBJ1-1	NA	TGCGCCAGCAGCCAGAGACAGGGGGTAGCTGAAGCTTTCTTT	CASSQRQGVAEAFF
TRBV28	NA	TRBJ1-1	NA	TGTGCCAGCAGTTTAGAGGGCGCGAACACTGAAGCTTTCTTT	CASSLEGANTEAFF
TRBV25-1	TRBD1	TRBJ2-1	NA	TGTGCCAGCAGTGAATTGGGACAGGGGGACAATGAGCAGTTCTTC	CASSELGQGDNEQFF
TRBV7-3	NA	TRBJ2-2	NA	TGTGCCAGCAGCTTATTAGGGGGGGTTGAGACCGGGGAGCTGTTTTTT	CASSLLGGVETGELFF
TRBV27	NA	TRBJ2-1	NA	TGTGCCAGCACTACAGAGTACAATGAGCAGTTCTTC	CASTTEYNEQFF
TRBV12-5	NA	TRBJ1-1	once	TGTGCTAGTGGTTTGTCCCCGGGTGAAGCTTTCTTT	CASGLSPGEAFF
TRBV5-1	NA	TRBJ2-6	NA	TGCGCCAGCAGCTTGCAGGGGTCTGGGGCCAACGTCCTGACTTTC	CASSLQGSGANVLTF
TRBV5-1	TRBD1	TRBJ2-7	NA	TGCGCCAGCAGCTTGCTTGTGGGACAGGCCGCCTACGAGCAGTACTTC	CASSLLVGQAAYEQYF
TRBV7-2	TRBD2	TRBJ2-3	NA	TGTGCCAGCAGCAGAGGGACTAGCGGGAGGGTCGGGGATACGCAGTATTTT	CASSRGTSGRVGDTQYF
TRBV2	NA	TRBJ1-1	NA	TGTGCCAGCAGTCGTACAGAGAACACTGAAGCTTTCTTT	CASSRTENTEAFF
TRBV21-1	NA	TRBJ2-7	few	TGTGCCAGCAGCCCAAGAGGGACATCCTACGAGCAGTACTTC	CASSPRGTSYEQYF
TRBV6-6	TRBD1	TRBJ2-3	NA	TGTGCCAGCAGCCTCCGACAGGGAGACACAGATACGCAGTATTTT	CASSLRQGDTDTQYF
TRBV2	NA	TRBJ1-1	NA	TGTGCCAGCAGTGACACCAGGGCGAACACTGAAGCTTTCTTT	CASSDTRANTEAFF
TRBV18	TRBD1	TRBJ1-6	NA	TGTGCCAGCTCAGAAGGACAGGGTAATAATTCACCCCTCCACTTT	CASSEGQGNNSPLHF
TRBV4-3	NA	TRBJ2-3	NA	TGCGCCAGCAGCCCCCAGGGCTCTAGCACAGATACGCAGTATTTT	CASSPQGSSTDTQYF
TRBV10-1	NA	TRBJ2-5	NA	TGCGCCAGCAGTAGGGACTTCTCGGAGACCCAGTACTTC	CASSRDFSETQYF
TRBV9	NA	TRBJ1-6	NA	TGTGCCAGCAGCGTTAATCCAGGACAAAGTAATTCACCCCTCCACTTT	CASSVNPGQSNSPLHF
TRBV5-1	TRBD1	TRBJ1-6	NA	TGCGCCAGCAGCTTCCAGGGGGCAGATTCACCCCTCCACTTT	CASSFQGADSPLHF
TRBV19	NA	TRBJ2-3	NA	TGTGCCAGTAGTAAGACGGAGCTACCCCGCACAGATACGCAGTATTTT	CASSKTELPRTDTQYF
TRBV19	NA	TRBJ2-7	NA	TGTGCCAGTGAGCTAGAACACGAGCAGTACTTC	CASELEHEQYF
TRBV7-2	NA	TRBJ2-5	NA	TGTGCCAGCAGCTTAGTGGACAACCCTCAAGAGACCCAGTACTTC	CASSLVDNPQETQYF
TRBV6-4	NA	TRBJ1-2	NA	TGTGCCAGATCAGACTTTGCCTACACCTTC	CARSDFAYTF
TRBV19	TRBD1	TRBJ1-3	NA	TGTGCCAGTAGTCCCTTTCGGGACAGAATTGGAAACACCATATATTTT	CASSPFRDRIGNTIYF
TRBV9	TRBD1	TRBJ2-1	NA	TGTGCCAGCAGCGCCCCAACCGGGACAGGGGAGGTCAATGAGCAGTTCTTC	CASSAPTGTGEVNEQFF
TRBV5-1	NA	TRBJ2-6	NA	TGCGCCAGCAGCTTGGTTGGGGGGAACAAGGCGGGGGCCAACGTCCTGACTTTC	CASSLVGGNKAGANVLTF
TRBV7-2	NA	TRBJ2-6	NA	TGTGCCAGCAGCTTAAGTCCAGTATCTGGGGCCAACGTCCTGACTTTC	CASSLSPVSGANVLTF
TRBV30	TRBD1	TRBJ1-2	NA	TGTGCCTGGACCTTGACAGGGGGCTCCTATGGCTACACCTTC	CAWTLTGGSYGYTF
TRBV7-2	NA	TRBJ1-1	NA	TGTGCCAGCAGCTTACTTCGGGGTGAAGCTTTCTTT	CASSLLRGEAFF
TRBV6-5	NA	TRBJ2-2	few	TGTGCCAGCAGTTACAGACAGCCTCCCGGGGAGCTGTTTTTT	CASSYRQPPGELFF
TRBV5-5	TRBD1	TRBJ1-5	NA	TGTGCCAGCAGCGCGGGAGGGGGCCCCCAGCCCCAGCATTTT	CASSAGGGPQPQHF
TRBV28	TRBD1	TRBJ1-2	NA	TGTGCCAGCAGTGAGAATGGTGTCAGGGGGCGAGGAATCTATGGCTACACCTTC	CASSENGVRGRGIYGYTF
TRBV5-1	NA	TRBJ2-3	few	TGCGCCAGCAGCCAGGACACCACAGATACGCAGTATTTT	CASSQDTTDTQYF
TRBV6-1	NA	TRBJ2-2	NA	TGTGCCAGCAGTGAACAACACCTAGCGAACACCGGGGAGCTGTTTTTT	CASSEQHLANTGELFF
TRBV27	NA	TRBJ2-1	NA	TGTGCCAGCAGTTTATCCCAATCACCACACCGCTCCTACAATGAGCAGTTCTTC	CASSLSQSPHRSYNEQFF
TRBV10-2	NA	TRBJ1-1	NA	TGCGCCAGCACCCCGGGTCGAGCGAACACTGAAGCTTTCTTT	CASTPGRANTEAFF
TRBV30	NA	TRBJ1-1	NA	TGTGCCTGGAGTGTGAGTGTGAACACTGAAGCTTTCTTT	CAWSVSVNTEAFF
TRBV18	NA	TRBJ2-3	once	TGTGCCAGCTCACTTCTACTAGCCGCCAGCACAGATACGCAGTATTTT	CASSLLLAASTDTQYF
TRBV11-2	NA	TRBJ1-1	NA	TGTGCCAGCAGCTTCTCCAGGTTGGATGCCCGTAACATGAACACTGAAGCTTTCTTT	CASSFSRLDARNMNTEAFF
TRBV5-4	TRBD2	TRBJ2-5	few	TGTGCCAGCAGCCGTAGCGGGGGCCGGAATTCGGAGACCCAGTACTTC	CASSRSGGRNSETQYF
TRBV5-1	NA	TRBJ2-7	NA	TGCGCCAGCAGCTTGGCAGGGAAGGACGAGCAGTACTTC	CASSLAGKDEQYF
TRBV30	NA	TRBJ1-2	once	TGTGCCTGGAGTGTCGGGGGGGTCTATGGCTACACCTTC	CAWSVGGVYGYTF
TRBV19	TRBD1	TRBJ1-2	NA	TGTGCCAGTAGCTGGACAGGGGGTAAAGTCTACACCTTC	CASSWTGGKVYTF
TRBV27	NA	TRBJ1-5	NA	TGTGCCAGCAGCTCCATCGGACAGTACGGCAATCAGCCCCAGCATTTT	CASSSIGQYGNQPQHF
TRBV28	NA	TRBJ1-5	NA	TGTGCCAGCCTAGGGAGGTCGGATCAGCCCCAGCATTTT	CASLGRSDQPQHF
TRBV18	TRBD1	TRBJ1-5	NA	TGTGCCAGCTCACCAGGGACAGGGGCGGATCAGCCCCAGCATTTT	CASSPGTGADQPQHF
TRBV6-6	NA	TRBJ2-3	once	TGTGCCAGCAGTTACCCCCCCGGACAGTCCACAGATACGCAGTATTTT	CASSYPPGQSTDTQYF
TRBV9	NA	TRBJ2-5	NA	TGTGCCAGCAGCGTTGGCAACCAAGAGACCCAGTACTTC	CASSVGNQETQYF
TRBV7-9	TRBD1	TRBJ2-3	NA	TGTTCCAGCAGCTCGGACAGGTCAGATACGCAGTATTTT	CSSSSDRSDTQYF
TRBV28	TRBD1	TRBJ1-6	NA	TGTGCCAGCAGTCAACAATCGGGACAGGGCGCTTCACCCCTCCACTTT	CASSQQSGQGASPLHF
TRBV20-1	NA	TRBJ1-2	NA	TGCAGTGCCCACAGGGAAGTAGGCTACACCTTC	CSAHREVGYTF
TRBV28	NA	TRBJ1-6	NA	TGTGCCAGCAGTTCCTTCCAGGGGAACGGTGCGACACCCCTCCACTTT	CASSSFQGNGATPLHF
TRBV9	TRBD1	TRBJ1-6	NA	TGTGCCAGCAGCACCGGGACAGGGAGCTCCTATAATTCACCCCTCCACTTT	CASSTGTGSSYNSPLHF
TRBV6-1	NA	TRBJ1-4	once	TGTGCCAGCAGTGTAGAAGTTGCACCTAATGAAAAACTGTTTTTT	CASSVEVAPNEKLFF
TRBV28	TRBD1	TRBJ1-1	few	TGTGCCAGCAGCCCACTCGACAGGGGAGTGGACACTGAAGCTTTCTTT	CASSPLDRGVDTEAFF
TRBV7-9	TRBD1	TRBJ2-2	NA	TGTTCCAGCAGCTCAGCCGGGACAGGGAGTGCCGGGGAGCTGTTTTTT	CSSSSAGTGSAGELFF
TRBV7-9	TRBD1	TRBJ1-4	NA	TGTGCCAGCGACAGGGGGCGGCTTAATGAAAAACTGTTTTTT	CASDRGRLNEKLFF
TRBV20-1	NA	TRBJ1-2	NA	TGCAGTGCTAGGGGGGCCTATGGCTACACCTTC	CSARGAYGYTF
TRBV4-3	TRBD1	TRBJ1-4	few	TGCGCCAGCAGCCGACAGGGAGGAGACGAAAAACTGTTTTTT	CASSRQGGDEKLFF